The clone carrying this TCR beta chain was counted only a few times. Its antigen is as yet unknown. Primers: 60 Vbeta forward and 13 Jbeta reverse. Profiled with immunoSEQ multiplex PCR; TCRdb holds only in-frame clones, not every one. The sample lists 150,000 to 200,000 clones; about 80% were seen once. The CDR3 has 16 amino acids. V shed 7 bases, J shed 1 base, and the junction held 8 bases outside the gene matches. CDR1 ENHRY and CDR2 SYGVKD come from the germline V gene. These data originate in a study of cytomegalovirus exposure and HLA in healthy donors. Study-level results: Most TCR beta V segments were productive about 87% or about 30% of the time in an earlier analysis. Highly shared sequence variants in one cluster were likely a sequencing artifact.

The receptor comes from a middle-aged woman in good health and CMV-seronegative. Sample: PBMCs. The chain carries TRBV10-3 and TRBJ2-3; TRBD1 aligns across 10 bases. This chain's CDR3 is CAITTTGGIGTDTQYF. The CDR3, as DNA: TGTGCCATCACCACGACAGGGGGCATCGGCACAGATACGCAGTATTTT.